This T cell receptor beta chain is drawn from a study of response to subunit inactivated influenza vaccine (dated by TCRdb to 2017 to 2018). Regarding the complete study: Deep quantitative T cell receptor repertoire profiling was used in the study to track responses to a trivalent subunit inactivated influenza vaccine.

Note on this clonotype: Its antigen has not been determined. There are no base qualities to consult, and no much larger clone falls within one base.

The trim is 0 bases for V and 0 bases for J, with a gap of 13 bases between the germline ends. For CDR1 and CDR2, the germline V gene lists SGHDT and YYEEEE. Including the terminal cysteine and phenylalanine, the CDR3 comprises 16 residues. Of the read, only the CDR3 DNA is kept; its 48 bases are in frame from base 1. The method was RT-PCR. The reads were generated on an Illumina HiSeq 2500. TCRdb itself trimmed the public reads at Q25 with fastp, ran MiXCR and retained productive beta chains. Entries that share a CDR3 protein sequence are merged under the most common genes and DNA. The sample table lists a few hundred thousand distinct CDR3 sequences, 13% to 15% of them with a count of one. The ten largest clones represent more than 9.5% of the sample. The research as a whole found: The authors suggested that each seasonal influenza vaccination may recruit only a limited number of new T cells.

The starting material was PBMCs from blood, obtained 11 to 12 days after vaccination. The chain couples TRBV5-6 to TRBJ2-7; D gene: possibly TRBD2, on 6 matching bases. The receptor comes from a man in his forties or fifties who received an inactivated influenza vaccine. Donor details come from another sample of the same person, matched by shared clones. The nucleotide sequence is TGTGCCAGCAGCTTGGTGGCTAGCGACTACTCCTACGAGCAGTACTTC. Protein translation: CASSLVASDYSYEQYF. Where the CDR3 stops, the reference TRBV5-6 and TRBJ2-7 genes take over; the full variable domain is DAGVTQSPTHLIKTRGQQVTLRCSPKSGHDTVSWYQQALGQGPQFIFQYYEEEERQRGNFPDRFSGHQFPNYSSELNVNALLLGDSALYLCASSLVASDYSYEQYFGPGTRLTVT.